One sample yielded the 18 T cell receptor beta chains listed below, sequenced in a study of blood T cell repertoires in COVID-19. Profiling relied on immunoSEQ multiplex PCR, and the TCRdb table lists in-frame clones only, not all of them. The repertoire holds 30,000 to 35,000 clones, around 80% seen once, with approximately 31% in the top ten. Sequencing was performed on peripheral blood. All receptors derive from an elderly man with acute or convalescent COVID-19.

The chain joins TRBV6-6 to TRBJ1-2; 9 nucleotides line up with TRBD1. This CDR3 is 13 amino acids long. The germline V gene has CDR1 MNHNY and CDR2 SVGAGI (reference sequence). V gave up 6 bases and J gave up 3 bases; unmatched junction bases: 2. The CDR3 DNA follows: TGTGCCAGCAGGCGGGACAGGGACTATGGCTACACCTTC. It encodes CASRRDRDYGYTF.

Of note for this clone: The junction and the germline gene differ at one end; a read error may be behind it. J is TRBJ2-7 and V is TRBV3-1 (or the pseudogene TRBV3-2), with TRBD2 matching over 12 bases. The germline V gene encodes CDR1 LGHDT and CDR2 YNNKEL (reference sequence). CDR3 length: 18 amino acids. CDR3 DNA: TGTGCCAGCAGCCAAGATCGCGGTCGACGACTAGCGGGGGCTAGTTTGAACTTC. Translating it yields CASSQDRGRRLAGASLNF.

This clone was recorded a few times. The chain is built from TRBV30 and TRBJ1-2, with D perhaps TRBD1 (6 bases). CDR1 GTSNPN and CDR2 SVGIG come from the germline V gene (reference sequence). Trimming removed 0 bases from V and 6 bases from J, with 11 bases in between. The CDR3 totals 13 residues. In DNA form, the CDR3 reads TGTGCCTGGAGTGTACCCCCAGGGGATGGCTACACCTTC. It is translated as CAWSVPPGDGYTF.

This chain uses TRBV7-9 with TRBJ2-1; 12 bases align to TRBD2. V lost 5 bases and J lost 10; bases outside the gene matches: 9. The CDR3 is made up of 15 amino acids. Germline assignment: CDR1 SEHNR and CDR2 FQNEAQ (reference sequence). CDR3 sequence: CASSPGLAGRREQFF. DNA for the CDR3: TGTGCCAGCAGCCCAGGACTAGCGGGACGTCGGGAGCAGTTCTTC.

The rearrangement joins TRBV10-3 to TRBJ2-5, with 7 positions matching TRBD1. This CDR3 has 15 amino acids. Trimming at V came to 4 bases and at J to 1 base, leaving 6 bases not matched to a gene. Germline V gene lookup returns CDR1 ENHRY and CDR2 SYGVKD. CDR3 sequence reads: CAISARQGPQETQYF. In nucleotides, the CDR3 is TGTGCCATCAGTGCCCGACAGGGCCCCCAAGAGACCCAGTACTTC.

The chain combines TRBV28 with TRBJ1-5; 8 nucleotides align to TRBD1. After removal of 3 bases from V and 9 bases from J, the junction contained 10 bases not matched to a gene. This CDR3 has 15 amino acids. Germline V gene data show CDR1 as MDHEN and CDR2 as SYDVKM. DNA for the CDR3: TGTGCCAGCAGTTTCAGGGACAGGAGGTTTGCGCCCCAGCATTTT. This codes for CASSFRDRRFAPQHF.

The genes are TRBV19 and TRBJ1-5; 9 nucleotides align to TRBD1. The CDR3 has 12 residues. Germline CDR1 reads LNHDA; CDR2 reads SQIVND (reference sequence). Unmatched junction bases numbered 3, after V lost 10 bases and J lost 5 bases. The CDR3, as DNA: TGTGCCACCCGGACAGGGGATCAGCCCCAGCATTTT. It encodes CATRTGDQPQHF.

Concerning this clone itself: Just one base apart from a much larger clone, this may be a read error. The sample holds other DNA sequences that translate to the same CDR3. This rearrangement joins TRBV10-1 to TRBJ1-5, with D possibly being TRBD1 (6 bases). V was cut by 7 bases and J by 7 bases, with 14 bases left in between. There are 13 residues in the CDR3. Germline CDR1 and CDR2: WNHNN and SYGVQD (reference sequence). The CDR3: CASKLTGNQPQHF. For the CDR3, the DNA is TGCGCCAGCAAACTTACAGGGAACCAGCCCCAGCATTTT.

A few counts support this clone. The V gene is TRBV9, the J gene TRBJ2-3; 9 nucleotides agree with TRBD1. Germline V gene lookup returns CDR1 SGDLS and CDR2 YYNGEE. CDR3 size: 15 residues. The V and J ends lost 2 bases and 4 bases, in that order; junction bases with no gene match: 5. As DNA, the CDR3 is TGTGCCAGCAGCGTGGGACAGGGACCCCCAGATACGCAGTATTTT. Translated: CASSVGQGPPDTQYF.

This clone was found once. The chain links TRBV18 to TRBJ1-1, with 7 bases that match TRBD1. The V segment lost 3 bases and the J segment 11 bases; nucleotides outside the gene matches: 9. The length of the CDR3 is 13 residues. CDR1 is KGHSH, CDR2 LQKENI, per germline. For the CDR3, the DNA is TGTGCCAGCTCACCGGACAGGACCGGAATGGCTTTCTTT. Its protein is CASSPDRTGMAFF.

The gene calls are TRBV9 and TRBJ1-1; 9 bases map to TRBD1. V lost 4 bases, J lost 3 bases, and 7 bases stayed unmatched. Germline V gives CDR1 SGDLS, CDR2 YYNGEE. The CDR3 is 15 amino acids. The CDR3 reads CASSSSWTGDTEAFF. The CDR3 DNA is TGTGCCAGCAGCTCTTCTTGGACAGGGGACACTGAAGCTTTCTTT.

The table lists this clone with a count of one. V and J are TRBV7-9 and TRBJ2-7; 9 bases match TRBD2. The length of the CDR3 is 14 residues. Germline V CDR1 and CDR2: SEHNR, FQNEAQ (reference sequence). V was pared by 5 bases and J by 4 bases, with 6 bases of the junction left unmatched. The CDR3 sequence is CASSPPLAGYEQYF. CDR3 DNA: TGTGCCAGCAGCCCTCCCCTAGCGGGGTACGAGCAGTACTTC.

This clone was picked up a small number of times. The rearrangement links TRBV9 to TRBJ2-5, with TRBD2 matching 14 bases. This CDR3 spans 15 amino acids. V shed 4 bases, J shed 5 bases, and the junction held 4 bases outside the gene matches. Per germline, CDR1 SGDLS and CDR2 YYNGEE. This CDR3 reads CASSYGLAGGETQYF. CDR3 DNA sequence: TGTGCCAGCAGCTATGGACTAGCGGGAGGTGAGACCCAGTACTTC.

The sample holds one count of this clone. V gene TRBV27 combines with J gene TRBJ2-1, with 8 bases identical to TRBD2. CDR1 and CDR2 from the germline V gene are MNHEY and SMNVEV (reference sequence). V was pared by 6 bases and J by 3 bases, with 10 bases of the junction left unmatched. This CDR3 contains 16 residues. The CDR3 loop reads CASSSRAGGFYNEQFF. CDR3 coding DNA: TGTGCCAGCAGCTCCCGGGCGGGAGGATTCTACAATGAGCAGTTCTTC.

The CDR3 DNA reads as TGTGCCAGCAGCCCTAGGTATGGCAATGAGCAGTTCTTC. Translating gives CASSPRYGNEQFF. This chain joins TRBV3-1 (or the pseudogene TRBV3-2) and TRBJ2-1; D unresolved. Germline loops: CDR1 LGHDT, CDR2 YNNKEL (reference sequence). V lost 4 bases and J lost 6, with 10 bases in between. This CDR3 has 13 residues.

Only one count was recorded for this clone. The CDR3 DNA reads as TGTGCCAGCAGCTTTACTATATCGGGGAATGAGCAGTTCTTC. Amino acid sequence: CASSFTISGNEQFF. The chain uses TRBV7-2 and TRBJ2-1, with D perhaps matching TRBD2 (5 bases). The CDR3 contains 14 residues. Germline V gives CDR1 SGHTA, CDR2 FQGNSA. V was clipped by 3 bases and J by 7 bases, with 13 bases between them.

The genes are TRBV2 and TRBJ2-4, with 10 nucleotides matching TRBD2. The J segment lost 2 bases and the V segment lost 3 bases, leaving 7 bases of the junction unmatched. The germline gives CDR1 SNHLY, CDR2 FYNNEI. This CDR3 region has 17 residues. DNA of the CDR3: TGTGCCAGCAGTGAGAAGGTAGCGGGAGGATCCAAAAACATTCAGTACTTC. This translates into CASSEKVAGGSKNIQYF. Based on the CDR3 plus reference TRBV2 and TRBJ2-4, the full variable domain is EPEVTQTPSHQVTQMGQEVILRCVPISNHLYFYWYRQILGQKVEFLVSFYNNEISEKSEIFDDQFSVERPDGSNFTLKIRSTKLEDSAMYFCASSEKVAGGSKNIQYFGAGTRLSVL.

The CDR3 region is CASMREDPPGEQYF. The CDR3 bases are TGTGCCAGCATGAGAGAGGATCCGCCGGGGGAGCAGTACTTC. The chain carries TRBV2 and TRBJ2-7, with D perhaps TRBD2 (5 bases). Trimming pared 7 bases from V and 7 bases from J, leaving 20 bases between. The CDR3 loop spans 14 amino acids. Germline V gene sequence: CDR1 SNHLY, CDR2 FYNNEI. The complete variable domain, with remaining parts taken from reference TRBV2 and TRBJ2-7, reads EPEVTQTPSHQVTQMGQEVILRCVPISNHLYFYWYRQILGQKVEFLVSFYNNEISEKSEIFDDQFSVERPDGSNFTLKIRSTKLEDSAMYFCASMREDPPGEQYFGPGTRLTVT.